This TCR beta chain is from a study of T cells in Graves' hyperthyroidism and ophthalmopathy. The study, taken as a whole, reports: Researchers report that a 13 V-J model separated ophthalmopathy from stable hyperthyroidism. Ophthalmopathy, which appeared later, was predicted by the model a median approximately 6 months before onset.

Germline assignment: CDR1 SEHNR and CDR2 FQNEAQ (reference sequence). The CDR3 runs 17 residues. V lost 2 bases and J 6 bases, leaving 20 bases between the germline ends. In the case of this clonotype: No antigen is known for it.

The TCR beta CDR3 regions underwent amplification using RNA transcripts as the source. Carried out on the TCR CDR3, a first-round RT-PCR used the HTBI primer set. TCRdb redid the calling of the multiplex PCR reads with MiXCR, one entry per CDR3 protein. The sample yields about 640,000 distinct CDR3 sequences, 20% seen once. The sequencing sample was made of blood. This sequence originates from a man aged 30 to 39 with Graves' ophthalmopathy. This chain joins TRBV7-9 and TRBJ2-1, with D tentatively TRBD2 (7 bases). The CDR3 region has the DNA TGTGCCAGCAGCTTAAGGGGGGGGGACTCCCGGGGCAATGAGCAGTTCTTC. It translates to CASSLRGGDSRGNEQFF.